This T cell receptor beta chain is drawn from a study of graft-versus-host responses after intestinal transplantation. Overall study context: The whole recipient group had anti-thymocyte globulin induction followed by tacrolimus and steroids for two to three years. Findings of the study overall: Some GvH clones appeared in ileal mucosa or blood before recipient bone marrow. Early declines in HvG clones that occurred post-transplant were associated with peak circulating GvH clone levels.

Germline V gene sequence: CDR1 SGHNT, CDR2 YYREEE (reference sequence). V gave up 0 bases and J gave up 6 bases; unmatched junction bases: 6. The CDR3 is made up of 16 amino acids. TCRdb's table, derived via immunoSEQ multiplex PCR, lists solely in-frame clones and lacks some. The sample consists of roughly 130,000 clones, around nine tenths of them appearing once. This clone is a singleton in its sample. Its antigen is not known. Specimen: unstimulated CD4+ T cells sorted from spleen or lymph node cells, collected before intestinal transplant. The TCR comes from a human donor who received an intestinal transplant. The rearrangement links TRBV5-4 to TRBJ2-5; TRBD2 matches at 12 bases. In nucleotides, the CDR3 is TGTGCCAGCAGCTTGGCCCGGACTAGCGGGATGAAGACCCAGTACTTC. It codes for CASSLARTSGMKTQYF.